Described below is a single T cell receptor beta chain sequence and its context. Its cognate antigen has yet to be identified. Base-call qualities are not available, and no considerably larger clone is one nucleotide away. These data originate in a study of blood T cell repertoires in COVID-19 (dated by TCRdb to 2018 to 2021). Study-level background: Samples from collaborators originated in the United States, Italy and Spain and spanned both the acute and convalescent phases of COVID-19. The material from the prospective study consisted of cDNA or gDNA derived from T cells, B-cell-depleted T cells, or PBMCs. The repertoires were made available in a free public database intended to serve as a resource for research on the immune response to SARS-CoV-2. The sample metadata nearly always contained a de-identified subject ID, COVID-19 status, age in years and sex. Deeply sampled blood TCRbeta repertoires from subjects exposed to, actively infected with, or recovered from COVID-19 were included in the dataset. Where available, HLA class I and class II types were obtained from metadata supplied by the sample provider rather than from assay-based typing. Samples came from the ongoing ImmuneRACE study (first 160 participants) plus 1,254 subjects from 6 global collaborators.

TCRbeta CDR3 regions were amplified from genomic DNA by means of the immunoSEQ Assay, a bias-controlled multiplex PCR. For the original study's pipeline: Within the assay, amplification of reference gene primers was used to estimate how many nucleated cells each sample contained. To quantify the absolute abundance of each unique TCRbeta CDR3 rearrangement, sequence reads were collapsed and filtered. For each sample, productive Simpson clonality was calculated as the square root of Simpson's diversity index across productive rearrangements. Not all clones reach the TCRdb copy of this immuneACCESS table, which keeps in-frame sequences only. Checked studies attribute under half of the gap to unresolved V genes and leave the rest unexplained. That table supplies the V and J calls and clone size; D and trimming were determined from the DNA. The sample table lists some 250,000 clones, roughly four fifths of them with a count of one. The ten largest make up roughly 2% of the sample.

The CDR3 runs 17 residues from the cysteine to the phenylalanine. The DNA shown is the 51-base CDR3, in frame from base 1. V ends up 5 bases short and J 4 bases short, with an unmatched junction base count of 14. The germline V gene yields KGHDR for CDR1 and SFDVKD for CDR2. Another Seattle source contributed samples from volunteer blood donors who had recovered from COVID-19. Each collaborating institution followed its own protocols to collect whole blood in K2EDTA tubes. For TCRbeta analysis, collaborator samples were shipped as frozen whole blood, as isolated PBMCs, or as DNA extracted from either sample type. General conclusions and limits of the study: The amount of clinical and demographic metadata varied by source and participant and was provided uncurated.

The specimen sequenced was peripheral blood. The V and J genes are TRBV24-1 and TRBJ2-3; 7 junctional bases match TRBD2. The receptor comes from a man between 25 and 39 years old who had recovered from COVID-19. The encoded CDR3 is CATSAGSAGLSADTQYF. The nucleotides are TGTGCCACCAGTGCCGGCTCCGCGGGACTAAGCGCAGATACGCAGTATTTT.